One sample yielded the 5 T cell receptor beta chains listed below, sequenced in a study of T cell changes during pregnancy in multiple sclerosis (dated by TCRdb to the late 2010s). Library creation used the immunoSEQ multiplex PCR assay. This is the immuneACCESS table as TCRdb keeps it, with only in-frame sequences that have V and J called. A part of the clones is gone; compared with another copy, unresolved V genes explain less than half, and the rest is unexplained. Here the sample has under 110,000 clones; 91% occur a single time. In total, the top ten clones hold roughly 1.6% of the sample. This specimen was peripheral blood, taken before pregnancy. All receptors derive from a female donor with multiple sclerosis, enrolled in a pregnancy study.

The chain has TRBV6-5 and TRBJ2-1; 10 bases agree with TRBD2. Looked up from germline, CDR1 is MNHEY and CDR2 is SVGAGI. The CDR3 is made up of 15 amino acids. Losses at the gene ends were 2 bases for V and 11 bases for J; bases not matched to a gene: 9. CDR3 in DNA: TGTGCCAGCAGTTACCAAACCGGGACTAGCGCGCAGCAGTTCTTC. This codes for CASSYQTGTSAQQFF.

This clone has only one observation. The V call is TRBV4-2, the J call TRBJ1-1; 9 nucleotides agree with TRBD1. This CDR3 region has 14 residues. V gave up 6 bases and J gave up 6 bases; unmatched junction bases: 8. Per the germline V gene, CDR1 is LGHNA and CDR2 is YNFKEQ. The CDR3 reads CASRSRDRVSEAFF. DNA of the CDR3: TGTGCCAGCAGGTCCCGGGACAGGGTCTCTGAAGCTTTCTTT.

The genes are TRBV2 and TRBJ1-5; D remains ambiguous. V lost 8 bases and J 3 bases, leaving 11 bases between the germline ends. The CDR3 has 13 residues. In germline, CDR1 is SNHLY, CDR2 FYNNEI. CDR3 sequence (DNA): TGTGCCAGCGTATGGGAGCCCAATCAGCCCCAGCATTTT. As protein: CASVWEPNQPQHF.

The sample holds a few counts of this clone. The chain is built from TRBV19 and TRBJ2-7; D not certain. Trimming removed 4 bases at V and 0 bases at J, with 16 bases between. CDR3 size: 16 residues. Germline V gene data show CDR1 as LNHDA and CDR2 as SQIVND (reference sequence). The DNA for the CDR3 is TGTGCCAGTAGTAATTGGCGGAAAAGCAGCTCCTACGAGCAGTACTTC. Its translation: CASSNWRKSSSYEQYF.

CDR3 residues: CASSQASTSGYEQYF. CDR3 bases: TGTGCCAGCAGCCAAGCGTCCACTAGCGGCTACGAGCAGTACTTC. V usage is TRBV4-2 and J usage is TRBJ2-7; 8 nucleotides align to TRBD2. CDR1 is LGHNA and CDR2 is YNFKEQ in the germline V gene. The CDR3 spans 15 residues. With 1 base clipped from V and 3 bases from J, the junction kept 5 bases outside the gene matches.